What follows are 28 T cell receptor beta chains derived from one specimen sequenced in a study of cytomegalovirus exposure and HLA in healthy donors. PCR amplification relied on 60 Vbeta primers (plus 13 Jbeta primers). Sequencing used immunoSEQ multiplex PCR; TCRdb keeps in-frame clones, though not all of them. The table records around 40,000 clones, about 80% of them present only once. The sequenced sample was PBMCs. The receptors come from a man aged 30 to 39 in good health and CMV-seronegative.

The chain has TRBV16 and TRBJ1-1; D not resolved. V was shortened by 0 bases and J by 1 base, with 6 bases between the two germline ends. The CDR3 is 14 residues long. Germline CDR1 reads KGHSY; CDR2 reads FQNENV. The CDR3 is CASSQSQANTEAFF. Here the CDR3 DNA reads TGTGCCAGCAGCCAATCCCAGGCGAACACTGAAGCTTTCTTT.

This clone was found a few times. The rearrangement joins TRBV5-1 to TRBJ2-2; unclear D gene. This CDR3 has 14 residues. Trimming shortened V by 2 bases and J by 5 bases, and 10 bases separated the two germline ends. Germline V gene data show CDR1 as SGHRS and CDR2 as YFSETQ. This CDR3 is CASSFADKTGELFF. The CDR3 bases are TGCGCCAGCAGCTTCGCCGACAAAACCGGGGAGCTGTTTTTT.

This clone came up a few times. The chain combines TRBV19 with TRBJ2-3, with 8 positions matching TRBD1. After removal of 10 bases from V and 1 base from J, the junction contained 16 bases not matched to a gene. This CDR3 region has 17 residues. Germline V CDR1 and CDR2: LNHDA, SQIVND (reference sequence). CDR3: CAIIQGEEVRCTDTQYF. CDR3 coding DNA: TGTGCCATTATACAGGGGGAAGAAGTCAGGTGCACAGATACGCAGTATTTT.

The chain links TRBV27 to TRBJ2-7; TRBD1 might be the D (5 bases). The germline CDR1 and CDR2 sequences are MNHEY and SMNVEV (reference sequence). Between the trimmed V and J ends, which lost 0 bases and 2 bases, there was a span of 8 bases. The CDR3 is 14 amino acids. CDR3 nucleotides: TGTGCCAGCAGTTTATCGGCCAGGGCCTACGAGCAGTACTTC. The encoded protein is CASSLSARAYEQYF.

The chain carries TRBV28 and TRBJ2-7; 10 bases line up with TRBD2. The CDR3 contains 14 residues. V was pared by 6 bases and J by 6 bases, with 8 bases of the junction left unmatched. Germline-derived CDR1 and CDR2 are MDHEN and SYDVKM. For the CDR3, the DNA is TGTGCCAGCAGCCCTAGCGGGGGTAGATCCGAGCAGTACTTC. It translates to CASSPSGGRSEQYF.

The chain recombines TRBV28 with TRBJ1-2; 8 bases match TRBD1. The CDR3 sequence is 14 residues long. V gave up 2 bases and J gave up 4 bases; unmatched junction bases: 3. CDR1 and CDR2 (germline): MDHEN, SYDVKM. CDR3 in amino acids: CASSLPGGVYGYTF. In nucleotides, the CDR3 is TGTGCCAGCAGTTTACCAGGGGGCGTCTATGGCTACACCTTC.

V and J are TRBV7-3 and TRBJ2-5; TRBD2 is a possible D gene (6 bases). V was cut by 5 bases and J by 1 base, with 11 bases left in between. Per germline, CDR1 SGHTA and CDR2 FQGTGA. The CDR3 is 14 amino acids. The CDR3 here is CASSVGGTQETQYF. The CDR3 coding sequence is TGTGCCAGCAGCGTTGGCGGGACCCAAGAGACCCAGTACTTC.

In DNA, the CDR3 is TGTGCCAGCAGCCAAGGAGTACTAGCGGGAGGGTACTACGAGCAGTACTTC. Translated, it gives CASSQGVLAGGYYEQYF. V is TRBV14 and J is TRBJ2-7, with 13 bases that match TRBD2. This CDR3 spans 17 amino acids. J lost 3 bases, V lost 1 base, and 6 bases had no gene match. Germline V gene sequence: CDR1 SGHDN, CDR2 FVKESK.

The chain combines TRBV27 with TRBJ2-7, with 10 bases aligning to TRBD1. The CDR3 runs 14 residues. J was trimmed by 3 bases and V by 5 bases; bases with no gene match: 4. Germline V gene data show CDR1 as MNHEY and CDR2 as SMNVEV (reference sequence). For the CDR3, the DNA is TGTGCCAGCAGTACGACAGGGGGCCGCTACGAGCAGTACTTC. Amino acids: CASSTTGGRYEQYF.

As to this clone: Other DNA sequences in this specimen translate into the identical CDR3. The chain links TRBV6-6 to TRBJ2-2, with 7 bases that match TRBD1. V was clipped by 0 bases and J by 14 bases; unmatched bases: 6. Germline CDR1 reads MNHNY; CDR2 reads SVGAGI (reference sequence). The CDR3 runs to 13 residues. The DNA of the CDR3 is TGTGCCAGCAGTTACTCGTTTGTAGGGGGCCTGTTTTTT. Encoded protein: CASSYSFVGGLFF.

V gene TRBV19 combines with J gene TRBJ2-1, with 12 bases aligning to TRBD2. In germline, CDR1 is LNHDA, CDR2 SQIVND (reference sequence). The V and J ends lost 3 bases and 2 bases, in that order; junction bases with no gene match: 8. The CDR3 contains 18 residues. CDR3 coding DNA: TGTGCCAGTAGTATGGGCGAGACTAGCGGGAGAGCCTACAATGAGCAGTTCTTC. It codes for CASSMGETSGRAYNEQFF. The full variable domain, its missing parts supplied by reference TRBV19 and TRBJ2-1, is DGGITQSPKYLFRKEGQNVTLSCEQNLNHDAMYWYRQDPGQGLRLIYYSQIVNDFQKGDIAEGYSVSREKKESFPLTVTSAQKNPTAFYLCASSMGETSGRAYNEQFFGPGTRLTVL.

CDR3: CAWSAGTGLSPLHF. The CDR3 region has the DNA TGTGCCTGGAGTGCGGGGACAGGGTTATCACCCCTCCACTTT. V is TRBV30 and J is TRBJ1-6; 9 nucleotides align to TRBD1. Losses at the gene ends were 1 base for V and 10 bases for J; bases not matched to a gene: 5. CDR1 is GTSNPN and CDR2 is SVGIG in the germline V gene (reference sequence). CDR3 length: 14 amino acids.

This clone came up a few times. V gene TRBV7-2 combines with J gene TRBJ1-2; perhaps TRBD1 as D (6 bases). The V gene lost 1 base and the J gene lost 3 bases, with 6 bases spanning the gap. CDR1 and CDR2 from the germline V gene are SGHTA and FQGNSA. The CDR3 is 13 residues long. DNA for the CDR3: TGTGCCAGCAGCTTAGACAGGGACTATGGCTACACCTTC. Residues: CASSLDRDYGYTF.

This clone was detected only a few times. Germline and junction disagree at one end, which may indicate a read error. The V and J genes are TRBV4-2 and TRBJ2-3; 7 nucleotides align to TRBD2. The length of the CDR3 is 14 residues. Germline assignment: CDR1 LGHNA and CDR2 YNFKEQ. Here the CDR3 reads CASSQPTSKDTQYF. In DNA form, the CDR3 reads TGTGCCAGCAGCCAGCCGACTAGCAAAGATACGCAGTATTTT.

CDR3 sequence reads: CASIHQGYTGELFF. DNA for the CDR3: TGTGCCAGTATCCATCAGGGGTACACCGGGGAGCTGTTTTTT. The chain recombines TRBV19 with TRBJ2-2; tentatively, D is TRBD1 (6 bases). Germline loops: CDR1 LNHDA, CDR2 SQIVND (reference sequence). The CDR3 totals 14 residues. Trimming pared 7 bases from V and 3 bases from J, leaving 12 bases between.

This chain links TRBV18 with TRBJ1-1; D gene uncertain. The CDR3 length is 16 residues. V was trimmed by 1 base and J by 0 bases, leaving 12 bases between them. The V gene's germline CDR1 is KGHSH and CDR2 LQKENI. The CDR3 here is CASSPRSGRMNTEAFF. The CDR3 bases are TGTGCCAGCTCACCACGCAGTGGCAGAATGAACACTGAAGCTTTCTTT.

In the case of this clone: The junction does not match germline at one end; this may be a read error. V usage is TRBV4-2 and J usage is TRBJ1-5; TRBD1 matches 9 bases. The germline V gene has CDR1 LGHNA and CDR2 YNFKEQ. The CDR3 runs 15 residues. The CDR3 DNA follows: TGTGCCAGCAGCCAGACGGACAGGGGCAACCAGCCCCAGCATTTT. Amino acids: CASSQTDRGNQPQHF.

The CDR3 region has the DNA TGTGCCAGCAGTGTCAGGCCCTACGAGCAGTACTTC. Translated, it gives CASSVRPYEQYF. The chain is built from TRBV28 and TRBJ2-7; D remains unclear. V lost 5 bases and J 2 bases, leaving 7 bases between the germline ends. CDR3 size: 12 residues. CDR1 is MDHEN and CDR2 is SYDVKM in the germline V gene. The entire variable domain, with the rest obtained from reference TRBV28 and TRBJ2-7, is as follows: DVKVTQSSRYLVKRTGEKVFLECVQDMDHENMFWYRQDPGLGLRLIYFSYDVKMKEKGDIPEGYSVSREKKERFSLILESASTNQTSMYLCASSVRPYEQYFGPGTRLTVT.

The chain joins TRBV5-1 to TRBJ2-5, with D maybe TRBD1 (5 bases). The J call may be wrong; the DNA end is better matched by TRBJ2-7. The CDR3 is made up of 16 amino acids. Per the germline V gene, CDR1 is SGHRS and CDR2 is YFSETQ. CDR3 bases: TGCGCCAGCAGCCGGCAGGGTGGTGGTTACTCCTACGAGCAGTACTTC. Its protein is CASSRQGGGYSYEQYF.

Only one count was recorded for this clone. The chain combines TRBV15 with TRBJ2-1; tentative D call: TRBD1 (5 bases). V was trimmed by 4 bases and J by 4 bases, leaving 20 bases between them. This CDR3 comprises 17 residues. The germline V gene encodes CDR1 LNHNV and CDR2 YYDKDF (reference sequence). This CDR3 is CATSTLLGDFGYNEQFF. The CDR3 nucleotides are TGTGCCACCAGCACCCTTCTAGGGGATTTTGGGTACAATGAGCAGTTCTTC. Based on the CDR3 plus reference TRBV15 and TRBJ2-1, the full variable domain is DAMVIQNPRYQVTQFGKPVTLSCSQTLNHNVMYWYQQKSSQAPKLLFHYYDKDFNNEADTPDNFQSRRPNTSFCFLDIRSPGLGDTAMYLCATSTLLGDFGYNEQFFGPGTRLTVL.

The J gene is TRBJ2-5, the V gene TRBV5-5; 9 nucleotides align to TRBD1. Germline V gene sequence: CDR1 SGHKS, CDR2 YYEKEE (reference sequence). With 5 bases clipped from V and 4 bases from J, the junction kept 12 bases outside the gene matches. The CDR3 runs 16 residues. This chain's CDR3 is CASSFIADRGRETQYF. DNA of the CDR3: TGTGCCAGCAGTTTCATCGCCGACAGGGGGAGAGAGACCCAGTACTTC.

This chain links TRBV5-4 with TRBJ1-2; D gene unclear. From germline, CDR1 is SGHNT and CDR2 YYREEE (reference sequence). CDR3 length: 14 amino acids. Between the trimmed V and J ends, which lost 5 bases and 5 bases, there was a span of 16 bases. In DNA, the CDR3 is TGTGCCAGCAGAGGCTGGGAGCTAGGTTATGGCTACACCTTC. This translates into CASRGWELGYGYTF.

Written as DNA, the CDR3 is TGTGCCAGCTCACCACCGAATGGACAGAACTATGGCTACACCTTC. Residues: CASSPPNGQNYGYTF. The genes are TRBV18 and TRBJ1-2; maybe TRBD1 (6 bases). Trimming took 0 bases from V and 2 from J, leaving 10 bases between them. Looked up from germline, CDR1 is KGHSH and CDR2 is LQKENI. CDR3 size: 15 residues.

The chain links TRBV13 to TRBJ2-7, with a weak D call TRBD1 (5 bases). The CDR3 runs to 17 residues. Deletions cut 5 bases from V and 0 bases from J, with 20 bases between. Germline V gene data show CDR1 as PRHDT and CDR2 as FYEKMQ (reference sequence). CDR3: CASSETRAGLRSYEQYF. The CDR3 nucleotides read TGTGCCAGCAGCGAGACAAGGGCAGGGCTACGCTCCTACGAGCAGTACTTC.

This chain connects TRBV7-9 to TRBJ2-5; D remains unclear. Germline CDR1 and CDR2: SEHNR and FQNEAQ (reference sequence). V was pared by 2 bases and J by 4 bases, with 2 bases between. The CDR3 loop spans 11 amino acids. CDR3 nucleotide sequence: TGTGCCAGCAGCTTACTAGAGACCCAGTACTTC. Translating gives CASSLLETQYF.

This chain joins TRBV11-2 and TRBJ2-7, with 12 bases identical to TRBD2. Unmatched junction bases numbered 3, after V lost 1 base and J lost 2 bases. The CDR3 spans 16 residues. From germline, CDR1 is SGHAT and CDR2 FQNNGV. The CDR3 loop reads CASSLGLAGVAYEQYF. For the CDR3, the DNA is TGTGCCAGCAGCTTAGGACTAGCGGGAGTGGCCTACGAGCAGTACTTC.

A single count supports this clone. This CDR3 reads CASSLGLAYEQYF. The CDR3 bases are TGTGCCAGCAGCCTCGGACTAGCCTACGAGCAGTACTTC. The chain joins TRBV7-6 to TRBJ2-5; 7 bases map to TRBD2. TRBJ2-7 explains the end of the DNA better; the J call may be wrong. Germline CDR1 SGHVS, CDR2 FNYEAQ. The CDR3 has 13 amino acids.

CDR3 amino acids: CASRGRRGDQETQYF. The DNA for the CDR3 is TGTGCCAGCAGGGGGAGGCGGGGGGACCAAGAGACCCAGTACTTC. This sequence joins TRBV2 and TRBJ2-5; 8 bases are a match to TRBD2. V lost 6 bases, J lost 0 bases, and 6 bases stayed unmatched. Germline-derived CDR1 and CDR2 are SNHLY and FYNNEI. The CDR3 is 15 residues long.